This is a list of T cell receptor beta chains from one sample in a study of blood T cells in healthy people across ages. TCRdb recomputed calls from the 5' RACE reads with MiXCR, one row per CDR3 protein. Among under 1,000,000 distinct CDR3 sequences, about 36% were seen once, and the ten largest hold over 10%. Sequenced material: blood. These receptors originate from a man aged 18 to 29 in good health. CDR3s include the opening cysteine and the closing phenylalanine or tryptophan. The D gene is left open where the match is weak. Expanded clones are given a class, and other clones once, few, many or no size at all.

D	size	J	V	DNA	CDR3
-	-	TRBJ2-1	TRBV12-3/TRBV12-4	TGTGCCAGCAGTCCCCAGGGGGGCCCCGGCGGATACAATGAGCAGTTCTTC	CASSPQGGPGGYNEQFF
TRBD1	few	TRBJ2-2	TRBV6-6	TGTGCCAGCAGTGACAGGGGCGGGGAGCTGTTTTTT	CASSDRGGELFF
-	many	TRBJ2-7	TRBV20-1	TGCAGTGCTAGTCGCCCAGGGGAAACCTACGAGCAGTACTTC	CSASRPGETYEQYF
TRBD2	-	TRBJ2-3	TRBV20-1	TGCAGTGCTAGGGGACTAGCGACCCCCGATACGCAGTATTTT	CSARGLATPDTQYF
-	-	TRBJ2-7	TRBV28	TGTGCCAGCACCTCGACAGCTAACTACGAGCAGTACTTC	CASTSTANYEQYF
TRBD2	-	TRBJ2-7	TRBV20-1	TGCAGTGCTGTTAGCGGGCAAAGGTACAATGAGCAGTACTTC	CSAVSGQRYNEQYF
-	few	TRBJ1-1	TRBV20-1	TGCAGTGCCCAGATGAACACTGAAGCTTTCTTT	CSAQMNTEAFF
-	-	TRBJ2-7	TRBV4-2	TGTGCCAGCAGCCAAGATTTCCGAAGTTACGAGCAGTACTTC	CASSQDFRSYEQYF
-	few	TRBJ2-3	TRBV3-1	TGTGCCAGCAGCCCTAGATATAGCACAGATACGCAGTATTTT	CASSPRYSTDTQYF
TRBD2	many	TRBJ2-1	TRBV15	TGTGCCACCAGCAGGGAATCTAGCGGGTTCTCCTACAATGAGCAGTTCTTC	CATSRESSGFSYNEQFF
-	few	TRBJ2-3	TRBV28	TGTGCCAGCAGTTTCGCGGCAGGGGTGACAGATACGCAGTATTTT	CASSFAAGVTDTQYF
TRBD2	-	TRBJ2-7	TRBV14	TGTGCCAGCAGCCCCCGAGCGGGGTCCACCTACAATGAGCAGTACTTC	CASSPRAGSTYNEQYF
-	-	TRBJ1-1	TRBV4-1	TGCGCCAGCAGCCCCCCCGAAAGGCAACAGGGTGGCGATCGAGACACTGAAGCTTTCTTT	CASSPPERQQGGDRDTEAFF
-	-	TRBJ1-2	TRBV11-2	TGTGCCAGCAGCTTATCCCAGGGGACCTATGGCTACACCTTC	CASSLSQGTYGYTF
TRBD2	-	TRBJ2-5	TRBV20-1	TGCAGTGCTGTACTAGCGGGGGGACAAGAGACCCAGTACTTC	CSAVLAGGQETQYF
TRBD1	-	TRBJ2-7	TRBV28	TGTGCCAGCAGAGTCGGACAGGGCTCCAACGAGCAGTACTTC	CASRVGQGSNEQYF
TRBD1	once	TRBJ1-1	TRBV12-3/TRBV12-4	TGTGCCAGCAGGAGGGACAGGGTGGACGCTTTCTTT	CASRRDRVDAFF
-	many	TRBJ2-7	TRBV5-1	TGCGCCAGCAGCAATCTTCCCTACGAGCAGTACTTC	CASSNLPYEQYF
-	-	TRBJ2-7	TRBV2	TGTGCCAGCAGTGTACCCGACGGGTCCTACGAGCAGTACTTC	CASSVPDGSYEQYF
TRBD2	-	TRBJ2-1	TRBV12-3/TRBV12-4	TGTGCCATCAGGGTTAGGGGAGGGAATGAGCAGTTCTTC	CAIRVRGGNEQFF
-	-	TRBJ2-3	TRBV12-3/TRBV12-4	TGTGCCAGCAGTTTGGGGCGGGGTCGCCCGGATACGCAGTATTTT	CASSLGRGRPDTQYF
TRBD1	-	TRBJ1-2	TRBV12-3/TRBV12-4	TGTGCCAGCAGTTTCGCGACAGGGGGAAATGGCTACACCTTC	CASSFATGGNGYTF
TRBD1	-	TRBJ1-4	TRBV7-3	TGTGCCAGCAGCCAACACAGGGGGTGCAGTAATGAAAAACTGTTTTTT	CASSQHRGCSNEKLFF
-	few	TRBJ2-1	TRBV3-1	TGTGCCAGCAGCCAAGAACGGGTAAGAAGCAATGAGCAGTTCTTC	CASSQERVRSNEQFF
-	many	TRBJ2-1	TRBV20-1	TGCAGTGCTAGAGACAGGGTGCTTGTGGGGAATGAGCAGTTCTTC	CSARDRVLVGNEQFF
TRBD2	-	TRBJ2-7	TRBV7-2	TGTGCCAGCAGCTTAGAGGGCCGACTAGCGGGGGGCTCCTACGAGCAGTACTTC	CASSLEGRLAGGSYEQYF
-	-	TRBJ2-7	TRBV27	TGTGCCAGCAGTTGGGCTAGCGCCACCTACGAGCAGTACTTC	CASSWASATYEQYF
TRBD2	-	TRBJ2-2	TRBV7-6	TGTGCCAGCAGCTTACCTGGGGGGGAGAGCACCGGGGAGCTGTTTTTT	CASSLPGGESTGELFF
-	-	TRBJ1-2	TRBV12-3/TRBV12-4	TGTGCCAGCACCCTGGACAGTAACTATGGCTACACCTTC	CASTLDSNYGYTF
-	few	TRBJ1-2	TRBV2	TGTGCCAGCAGTGAAGATGTTGCAGGCCTAGGCTATGGCTACACCTTC	CASSEDVAGLGYGYTF
-	few	TRBJ1-1	TRBV12-3/TRBV12-4	TGTGCCAGCACCAGGTCGAATACTAACACTGAAGCTTTCTTT	CASTRSNTNTEAFF
TRBD1	-	TRBJ2-5	TRBV2	TGTGCCAGCAGTGATCCGGGACAGGGCAGGAATGAGCAGTACTTC	CASSDPGQGRNEQYF
-	many	TRBJ2-7	TRBV20-1	TGCAGTGCTGACTTGGGCGGGGAGCTTTACGAACAGTACTTC	CSADLGGELYEQYF
-	few	TRBJ1-4	TRBV7-2	TGTGCCAGCGCATCACCTTTAGGGGAGGCGAGGGAAAAACTGTTTTTT	CASASPLGEAREKLFF
-	few	TRBJ1-1	TRBV4-1	TGCGCCAGCCGCGCGTTTACCGGGACCCGAGAGAACACTGAAGCTTTCTTT	CASRAFTGTRENTEAFF
TRBD2	-	TRBJ2-1	TRBV27	TGTGCCAGCAGGAAGGGGACTAGCGGGACCAATGAGCAGTTCTTC	CASRKGTSGTNEQFF
-	few	TRBJ1-1	TRBV15	TGTGCCACCAGCAGAGCCACGACCGTGAACACTGAAGCTTTCTTT	CATSRATTVNTEAFF